The clone carrying this T cell receptor beta chain was seen more than once but under ten times. These data are taken from a study of beta chain features in type 1 diabetes. Sequenced material consisted of expressed TCRB transcripts (all of the isolated RNA was reverse transcribed). Method: immunoSEQ multiplex PCR; TCRdb's copy keeps in-frame clones and lacks some. The repertoire holds 810,000 or so clones, with roughly 15% as singletons. V trimming: 6 bases; J trimming: 6 bases; junction bases outside the gene matches: 10. The CDR3 is made up of 15 amino acids. Germline V gives CDR1 MDHEN, CDR2 SYDVKM.

Sequencing was performed on naive CD4+ T cells from blood. The genes are TRBV28 and TRBJ1-5, with 8 bases fitting TRBD1. The receptor comes from a woman under 30 in good health. The CDR3 spells CASRGQGSGPQPQHF. The DNA for the CDR3 is TGTGCCAGCAGAGGACAGGGATCGGGCCCTCAGCCCCAGCATTTT.